Below, 21 T cell receptor beta chains from the same sample are listed, as sequenced in a study of cytomegalovirus exposure and HLA in healthy donors. PCR involved 60 Vbeta and 13 Jbeta primers. Assay used: immunoSEQ multiplex PCR; TCRdb lists only in-frame clones, some missing. Of some 200,000 clones in the sample, roughly 80% were seen once. Specimen: PBMCs. The receptors stem from a woman in her forties in good health and CMV-seronegative.

This rearrangement joins TRBV5-1 to TRBJ2-1; 8 nucleotides line up with TRBD2. Trimming removed 0 bases from V and 2 bases from J; junction bases left unmatched: 1. Per germline, CDR1 SGHRS and CDR2 YFSETQ. This CDR3 region has 15 residues. The CDR3 loop is CASSLDSGAYNEQFF. CDR3 DNA: TGCGCCAGCAGCTTGGATAGCGGGGCCTACAATGAGCAGTTCTTC.

V gene TRBV18 combines with J gene TRBJ2-1; 10 positions agree with TRBD2. CDR1 and CDR2 (germline): KGHSH, LQKENI. J gave up 6 bases and V 0 bases, and 5 bases lay outside the gene matches. The CDR3 length is 16 residues. DNA for the CDR3: TGTGCCAGCTCACCACCAAATCTAGCGGGAGCCAATGAGCAGTTCTTC. It codes for CASSPPNLAGANEQFF.

The rearrangement joins TRBV27 to TRBJ2-3; TRBD2 agrees at 12 bases. The CDR3 length is 15 residues. The V gene end was trimmed by 3 bases and the J gene end by 3 bases; junction bases not matched to a gene: 1. Germline V gene sequence: CDR1 MNHEY, CDR2 SMNVEV (reference sequence). Here the CDR3 DNA reads TGTGCCAGCAGTTTCGGACTAGCGGGAACAGATACGCAGTATTTT. It is translated as CASSFGLAGTDTQYF.

This clone is a singleton in its sample. V and J are TRBV10-3 and TRBJ1-1; D is ambiguous. Germline CDR1 is ENHRY and CDR2 is SYGVKD. Between the trimmed V and J ends, which lost 10 bases and 6 bases, there was a span of 21 bases. This CDR3 contains 14 residues. The CDR3 protein is CATEGDSAGSEAFF. In DNA, the CDR3 is TGTGCCACCGAGGGTGATAGTGCCGGGTCTGAAGCTTTCTTT.

This chain uses TRBV6-5 with TRBJ2-7; TRBD2 agrees at 10 bases. This CDR3 has 15 amino acids. The junction had 6 bases not matched to a gene; V was cut back by 2 bases and J by 5 bases. Germline CDR1 is MNHEY and CDR2 is SVGAGI. The CDR3, as DNA: TGTGCCAGCAGTTACGCTAGCGGGAGTAGTCACGAGCAGTACTTC. It translates to CASSYASGSSHEQYF.

The genes are TRBV9 and TRBJ1-1; D perhaps matches TRBD1 (5 bases). CDR1 is SGDLS and CDR2 is YYNGEE in the germline V gene. The V end lost 0 bases, the J end lost 2 bases, and 17 bases lay between the germline ends. The CDR3 totals 17 residues. The chain's CDR3 is CASSVVGAGQGNTEAFF. The CDR3 DNA reads as TGTGCCAGCAGCGTAGTTGGGGCAGGGCAGGGAAACACTGAAGCTTTCTTT. Full variable domain (missing parts from reference TRBV9 and TRBJ1-1): DSGVTQTPKHLITATGQRVTLRCSPRSGDLSVYWYQQSLDQGLQFLIQYYNGEERAKGNILERFSAQQFPDLHSELNLSSLELGDSALYFCASSVVGAGQGNTEAFFGQGTRLTVV.

The chain carries TRBV4-2 and TRBJ2-1, with TRBD2 matching over 8 bases. The junction had 4 bases not matched to a gene; V was cut back by 5 bases and J by 1 base. The CDR3 spans 15 residues. The germline V gene encodes CDR1 LGHNA and CDR2 YNFKEQ. Here the CDR3 DNA reads TGTGCCAGCAGCTTCAGCGGGAGTTCCTACAATGAGCAGTTCTTC. Its translation is CASSFSGSSYNEQFF.

The count of this clone is one. The chain employs TRBV25-1 and TRBJ1-1; D ambiguous. The CDR3 length is 11 residues. The germline V gene encodes CDR1 MGHDK and CDR2 SYGVNS. Trimming stripped 1 base from V and 6 bases from J, with 3 bases between. DNA for the CDR3: TGTGCCAGCAGTGAATTCGCTGAAGCTTTCTTT. Its protein product is CASSEFAEAFF.

This clone has just one count. The rearrangement links TRBV30 to TRBJ1-2; D unclear. The CDR3 is 13 residues long. The V end was cut by 0 bases, the J end by 8 bases, with 13 bases between. Germline V gene data show CDR1 as GTSNPN and CDR2 as SVGIG (reference sequence). Here the CDR3 reads CAWSVTGLKGYTF. In DNA, the CDR3 is TGTGCCTGGAGTGTAACGGGTTTGAAGGGCTACACCTTC.

The chain combines TRBV12-5 with TRBJ2-1; no clear D gene. The V and J ends lost 6 bases and 5 bases respectively, with 5 bases between them. The germline V gene has CDR1 LGHNT and CDR2 FRNRAP. The length of the CDR3 is 11 residues. The CDR3 DNA reads TGTGCTAGTGGACAGAACAATGAGCAGTTCTTC. Its translation is CASGQNNEQFF. Drawing the rest from reference TRBV12-5 and TRBJ2-1, the complete variable domain is DARVTQTPRHKVTEMGQEVTMRCQPILGHNTVFWYRQTMMQGLELLAYFRNRAPLDDSGMPKDRFSAEMPDATLATLKIQPSEPRDSAVYFCASGQNNEQFFGPGTRLTVL.

V gene TRBV5-4 combines with J gene TRBJ1-2, with a possible D match to TRBD1 (6 bases). V shed 2 bases and J shed 6 bases, with 17 bases lying between them. The CDR3 has 15 residues. The germline gives CDR1 SGHNT, CDR2 YYREEE (reference sequence). CDR3 residues: CASSLRSAGADGYTF. The DNA of the CDR3 is TGTGCCAGCAGCTTAAGGTCGGCGGGGGCAGATGGCTACACCTTC.

On this clone itself: As the CDR3 is not closed by the conserved phenylalanine or tryptophan, this likely results from a read error. The limits of the CDR3 on the DNA are not certain, so only TCRdb's listed CDR3 is given. The rearrangement uses TRBV5-1 and TRBJ2-7; the listed D gene, TRBD2, was not tested against the DNA. Counting both end residues, the CDR3 totals 13 amino acids. The germline gives CDR1 SGHRS, CDR2 YFSETQ. The CDR3: CASRRPEPNPTKT.

The chain carries TRBV18 and TRBJ1-1, with D uncertain. Per the germline V gene, CDR1 is KGHSH and CDR2 is LQKENI. V lost 2 bases to trimming and J lost 1 base, with 11 bases between them. The CDR3 runs to 15 residues. The CDR3 protein is CASSPWRQPNTEAFF. DNA for the CDR3: TGTGCCAGCTCACCATGGCGGCAGCCGAACACTGAAGCTTTCTTT.

The chain is built from TRBV7-9 and TRBJ2-7, with 7 positions matching TRBD2. From germline, CDR1 is SEHNR and CDR2 FQNEAQ (reference sequence). CDR3 length equals 15 residues. J was trimmed by 5 bases and V by 5 bases; bases with no gene match: 12. This chain's CDR3 is CASSPRLGGRDEQYF. CDR3 nucleotide sequence: TGTGCCAGCAGCCCCCGGTTGGGAGGGAGGGACGAGCAGTACTTC. The full variable domain, completed using reference TRBV7-9 and TRBJ2-7, is DTGVSQNPRHKITKRGQNVTFRCDPISEHNRLYWYRQTLGQGPEFLTYFQNEAQLEKSRLLSDRFSAERPKGSFSTLEIQRTEQGDSAMYLCASSPRLGGRDEQYFGPGTRLTVT.

The chain couples TRBV7-9 to TRBJ2-3; 13 bases fit TRBD2. CDR3 size: 16 residues. J gave up 2 bases and V 5 bases, and 4 bases lay outside the gene matches. Germline assignment: CDR1 SEHNR and CDR2 FQNEAQ (reference sequence). CDR3 protein: CASSPTSGRATDTQYF. The CDR3 DNA reads as TGTGCCAGCAGCCCTACTAGCGGGAGGGCCACAGATACGCAGTATTTT.

The gene calls are TRBV21-1 and TRBJ2-7; the DNA was not used to check the table's D call, TRBD1. TRBV21-1 is given as a pseudogene. The CDR3 sequence is 17 residues long. The CDR3 loop reads CASSTLRGQGASSEQYF. Written as DNA, the CDR3 is TGTGCCAGCAGCACCCTTCGGGGACAGGGGGCTTCGAGTGAGCAGTACTTC.

The chain joins TRBV28 to TRBJ1-3, with 7 bases matching TRBD1. This CDR3 spans 16 amino acids. V trimming: 3 bases; J trimming: 2 bases; junction bases outside the gene matches: 7. The germline V gene encodes CDR1 MDHEN and CDR2 SYDVKM. The CDR3 DNA is TGTGCCAGCAGTTTCCAAACAGGGGTAGCTGGAAACACCATATATTTT. Translated, it gives CASSFQTGVAGNTIYF.

This clone was detected only once. Written as DNA, the CDR3 is TGTGCCAGCAGTTCTCTGGGGGGAGATGCGAACACCGGGGAGCTGTTTTTT. The encoded protein is CASSSLGGDANTGELFF. The chain employs TRBV28 and TRBJ2-2, with a tentative D call TRBD2 (6 bases). Germline CDR1 is MDHEN and CDR2 is SYDVKM. The CDR3 loop spans 17 amino acids. V lost 4 bases, J lost 0 bases, and 15 bases lay in between.

This clone was seen a single time. This rearrangement joins TRBV27 to TRBJ1-1; 7 bases are shared with TRBD1. The CDR3 extends over 13 amino acids. V lost 7 bases to trimming and J lost 2 bases; unmatched junction nucleotides: 4. CDR1 is MNHEY and CDR2 is SMNVEV in the germline V gene (reference sequence). The CDR3 protein is CASTRGTNTEAFF. The CDR3 coding sequence is TGTGCCAGCACCAGGGGGACTAACACTGAAGCTTTCTTT.

The chain employs TRBV27 and TRBJ2-1; 7 bases are shared with TRBD2. Trimming removed 4 bases from V and 5 bases from J; junction bases left unmatched: 5. Germline values: CDR1 MNHEY, CDR2 SMNVEV (reference sequence). The CDR3 is 14 amino acids. The CDR3 reads CASSSRRENNEQFF. CDR3 nucleotides: TGTGCCAGCAGTTCTAGGCGGGAGAACAATGAGCAGTTCTTC.

This rearrangement joins TRBV11-2 to TRBJ1-1; 8 positions agree with TRBD1. V lost 2 bases and J lost 4; bases outside the gene matches: 0. The germline CDR1 and CDR2 sequences are SGHAT and FQNNGV. The CDR3 length is 13 residues. This CDR3 is CASSLTGGTEAFF. In DNA form, the CDR3 reads TGTGCCAGCAGCTTAACAGGGGGCACTGAAGCTTTCTTT. Full variable domain (rest looked up from reference TRBV11-2 and TRBJ1-1): EAGVAQSPRYKIIEKRQSVAFWCNPISGHATLYWYQQILGQGPKLLIQFQNNGVVDDSQLPKDRFSAERLKGVDSTLKIQPAKLEDSAVYLCASSLTGGTEAFFGQGTRLTVV.